These T cell receptor beta chains were read from a single sample in a study of T cells in localized non-small cell lung cancer. Profiling relied on immunoSEQ multiplex PCR, and the TCRdb table lists in-frame clones only, not all of them. This sample has about 39,000 clones, with roughly three quarters found just once. Here the sequenced sample was PBMCs, taken before any cancer treatment. The receptors shown here come from a woman aged 40 to 75 with stage II squamous cell lung carcinoma. The CDR3 runs from the conserved cysteine through the conserved F or W. A D gene is named only where the DNA matches it firmly. Clone size appears in some rows only: once, few, many, or a class for an expanded clone.

j_call	v_call	clone_size	d_call	cdr3_nt	cdr3_aa
TRBJ2-5	TRBV5-1	.	.	TGCGCCAGCAGCTTGTTGCAGCTACAAGAGACCCAGTACTTC	CASSLLQLQETQYF
TRBJ1-2	TRBV5-1	.	TRBD1	TGCGCCAGCAGCCCGGACAGGGAATATGGCTACACCTTC	CASSPDREYGYTF
TRBJ1-2	TRBV28	.	.	TGTGCCAGCAGTCCAACTAACACAGATGAGGGCTACACCTTC	CASSPTNTDEGYTF
TRBJ1-2	TRBV28	.	TRBD1	TGTGCCAGCAGCACTATAGACAGGGCGGCGGACACCTTC	CASSTIDRAADTF
TRBJ2-1	TRBV5-1	once	TRBD1	TGCGCCAGCAGCACCACCGGGACAGAGAATGAGCAGTTCTTC	CASSTTGTENEQFF
TRBJ2-3	TRBV2	.	.	TGTGCCAGCAGCCCAAGACTAGAGAGAGATACGCAGTATTTT	CASSPRLERDTQYF
TRBJ2-7	TRBV28	.	TRBD2	TGTGCCAGCAGTAACGGGGGGGGCTCCTACGAGCAGTACTTC	CASSNGGGSYEQYF
TRBJ2-1	TRBV4-3	.	.	TGCGCCAGCAGCCAAGATGGTGCGGATTACAATGAGCAGTTCTTC	CASSQDGADYNEQFF
TRBJ2-7	TRBV27	.	.	TGTGCCAGCAGTTTAGGGGCCGGACTATCCTCCTACGAGCAGTACTTC	CASSLGAGLSSYEQYF
TRBJ2-7	TRBV28	.	.	TGTGCCAGCAGTTCCCCTGGGGCGGCACTCTCCTACGAGCAGTACTTC	CASSSPGAALSYEQYF
TRBJ1-2	TRBV10-3	.	.	TGTGCCATCAGTGTACAGGCCTCCGATGGCTACACCTTC	CAISVQASDGYTF
TRBJ2-7	TRBV6-1	.	TRBD1	TGTGCCAGCAGAACCGGGACAGGGGTTTCGTACGAGCAGTACTTC	CASRTGTGVSYEQYF
TRBJ2-3	TRBV5-1	.	TRBD2	TGCGCCAGCAGCTTGGGGACGGGAGGGCCCTCAGATACGCAGTATTTT	CASSLGTGGPSDTQYF
TRBJ1-1	TRBV6-5	.	TRBD1	TGTGCCAGCAGCGGACAGGGGTTATTGAACACTGAAGCTTTCTTT	CASSGQGLLNTEAFF
TRBJ2-5	TRBV29-1	once	TRBD1	TGCAGCGCCCAAAGGACAGGGGGTAGACAAGAGACCCAGTACTTC	CSAQRTGGRQETQYF
TRBJ1-5	TRBV28	.	TRBD1	TGTGCCAGCAGCTCCGGACAGGTTAGCAATCAGCCCCAGCATTTT	CASSSGQVSNQPQHF
TRBJ2-5	TRBV7-9	.	TRBD2	TGTGCCAGCAGCTCTCCCTTACAGGCCGGGGGGGAGACCCAGTACTTC	CASSSPLQAGGETQYF
TRBJ2-7	TRBV15	.	TRBD1	TGTGCCACCAGCAATCAGGGGGTCGGCGAGCAGTACTTC	CATSNQGVGEQYF
TRBJ1-2	TRBV5-1	.	.	TGCGCCAGCAGCGACGAGGGAGGGCCGGTGGATGGCTACACCTTC	CASSDEGGPVDGYTF
TRBJ1-3	TRBV2	.	.	TGTGCCAGCCGACTGGACTCTGGAAACACCATATATTTT	CASRLDSGNTIYF
TRBJ2-7	TRBV18	.	.	TGTGCCAGTTCCGGGACGGACTACGAGCAGTACTTC	CASSGTDYEQYF
TRBJ1-1	TRBV29-1	few	.	TGCAGCGTTGAAGATCGGGAGAACACTGAAGCTTTCTTT	CSVEDRENTEAFF
TRBJ2-7	TRBV7-6	.	.	TGTGCCAGCAGCTTAAATAACGGAGGGTCCTACGAGCAGTACTTC	CASSLNNGGSYEQYF
TRBJ1-4	TRBV11-2	.	.	TGTGCCAGCAGCTTAGTTCAGGGAGAAAAACTGTTTTTT	CASSLVQGEKLFF
TRBJ2-4	TRBV11-3	.	.	TGTGCCAGCAGCCCATCCAACCGCAAATGGGGGCTCGAAAACATTCAGTACTTC	CASSPSNRKWGLENIQYF
TRBJ2-7	TRBV29-1	.	.	TGCAGCGTCCAGACACCGACCTACGAGCAGTACTTC	CSVQTPTYEQYF
TRBJ2-1	TRBV4-3	once	.	TGCGCCAGCAGCCAAGGGGGAGATTATGATGAGCAGTTCTTC	CASSQGGDYDEQFF
TRBJ2-3	TRBV14	.	.	TGTGCCAGCAGCCAAGATAGGACATCAGATACGCAGTATTTT	CASSQDRTSDTQYF
TRBJ2-5	TRBV27	.	.	TGTGCCAGCAGTCGGGACTTTCAAGAGACCCAGTACTTC	CASSRDFQETQYF
TRBJ2-7	TRBV15	.	TRBD1	TGTGCCACCAGCTTCCAGGGGGCTAGGGGCGAGCAGTACTTC	CATSFQGARGEQYF
TRBJ1-3	TRBV7-9	.	.	TGTGCCAGCAGCCTAGGGGCGGAAAACACCATATATTTT	CASSLGAENTIYF
TRBJ2-3	TRBV27	few	.	TGTGCCAGCAGTCCCACAGGGACCCGCACAGATACGCAGTATTTT	CASSPTGTRTDTQYF
TRBJ2-5	TRBV6-5	.	TRBD1	TGTGCCAGCAGCGGATTAGGGACAGGGGAAGAGACCCAGTACTTC	CASSGLGTGEETQYF
TRBJ2-1	TRBV7-6	.	TRBD1	TGTGCCAGCAGCTCCGGGACAGGGAATGAGCAGTTCTTC	CASSSGTGNEQFF
TRBJ2-1	TRBV2	.	TRBD2	TGTGCCAGCAGTGAAGCGATAGGAGCGGGAGGGCACAATGAGCAGTTCTTC	CASSEAIGAGGHNEQFF
TRBJ2-2	TRBV7-9	few	TRBD1	TGTGCCAGCAGCTACTGGGGACAGGGGAACACCGGGGAGCTGTTTTTT	CASSYWGQGNTGELFF
TRBJ2-6	TRBV28	few	.	TGTGCCAGCAGTTCTCCTAGCAGCTCTGGGGCCAACGTCCTGACTTTC	CASSSPSSSGANVLTF
TRBJ2-6	TRBV7-2	.	.	TGTGCCAGCAGCCGAGGGGGCTCTGGGGCCAACGTCCTGACTTTC	CASSRGGSGANVLTF
TRBJ2-1	TRBV28	.	TRBD1	TGTGCCAGCAGTCCCTGGCGGACAGGGGGCAATGAGCAGTTCTTC	CASSPWRTGGNEQFF
TRBJ2-1	TRBV11-3	few	.	TGTGCCAGCAGCTTAGTGGAGAACAATGAGCAGTTCTTC	CASSLVENNEQFF
TRBJ1-1	TRBV10-3	.	.	TGTGCCATCAGTGAGTCCTCAAACACTGAAGCTTTCTTT	CAISESSNTEAFF